These 32 T cell receptor beta chains came from one sample sequenced in a study of HIV-infected patients and healthy controls. Via MiXCR, TCRdb re-called the 5' RACE reads, giving one row per CDR3 protein. The table records about 70,000 distinct CDR3 sequences, 16% of them present only once. The sequencing sample was made of CD4+ T cells from blood. These receptors were taken from a human donor in good health.

This clonotype appeared many times. The V gene is TRBV29-1, the J gene TRBJ2-1; D unresolved. The CDR3 totals 14 residues. Germline V gene sequence: CDR1 SQVTM, CDR2 ANQGSEA. Trimming left V 7 bases short and J 0 bases short, with 13 bases between. As DNA, the CDR3 is TGCAGCGCGGGTTTTCGAGCCTCCTACAATGAGCAGTTCTTC. It yields the protein CSAGFRASYNEQFF.

The chain links TRBV15 to TRBJ2-7; 7 bases agree with TRBD2. Losses at the gene ends were 0 bases for V and 5 bases for J; bases not matched to a gene: 7. The CDR3 covers 15 residues. CDR1 is LNHNV, CDR2 YYDKDF, per germline (reference sequence). The CDR3 DNA follows: TGTGCCACCAGCAGAGATGGGGGGGGTAGCAACGAGCAGTACTTC. This encodes CATSRDGGGSNEQYF.

This clonotype was picked up a small number of times. The rearrangement links TRBV11-2 to TRBJ2-1; D could derive from TRBD1 or TRBD2 (7 bases each). Trimming took off 0 bases at V and 3 bases at J, with 15 bases between the two ends. The CDR3 is 17 amino acids. Looked up from germline, CDR1 is SGHAT and CDR2 is FQNNGV. This CDR3 is CASSLEGGTANYNEQFF. In DNA form, the CDR3 reads TGTGCCAGCAGCTTAGAGGGGGGGACAGCCAACTACAATGAGCAGTTCTTC.

A few counts support this clonotype. The rearrangement joins TRBV12-3 or TRBV12-4 to TRBJ1-1; possibly TRBD1 for D (5 bases). V lost 2 bases and J 1 base, leaving 8 bases between the germline ends. This CDR3 spans 14 amino acids. The chain's CDR3 is CASSLPQGNTEAFF. CDR3 bases: TGTGCCAGCAGTTTACCTCAGGGGAACACTGAAGCTTTCTTT.

This clonotype was seen a few times. The V call is TRBV7-9, the J call TRBJ2-4; a weak D match, TRBD1 (5 bases). From germline, CDR1 is SEHNR and CDR2 FQNEAQ (reference sequence). Deletions cut 5 bases from V and 0 bases from J, with 17 bases between. The CDR3 covers 17 residues. The CDR3 bases are TGTGCCAGCAGCCTCCCCGTGGGGCCGCTAGCCAAAAACATTCAGTACTTC. Protein product: CASSLPVGPLAKNIQYF.

The chain recombines TRBV12-3 or TRBV12-4 with TRBJ1-5; D not resolved. Trimming took off 6 bases at V and 4 bases at J, with 16 bases between the two ends. CDR3 length: 15 amino acids. The CDR3 bases are TGTGCCAGCAGACCAGGATTCCGGGAAAATCAGCCCCAGCATTTT. This translates into CASRPGFRENQPQHF.

J is TRBJ1-2 and V is TRBV6-5; tentatively, D is TRBD1 (5 bases). Trimming removed 5 bases from V and 4 bases from J, with 20 bases in between. The CDR3 runs 16 residues. Per the germline V gene, CDR1 is MNHEY and CDR2 is SVGAGI. The CDR3 DNA sequence: TGTGCCAGCAGTCGGGGAGATAGGGGCAGGCCCTATGGCTACACCTTC. This gives the protein CASSRGDRGRPYGYTF.

This clonotype was detected a few times. The V and J genes are TRBV29-1 and TRBJ1-1, with D possibly TRBD1 on 6 matching bases. CDR1 is SQVTM and CDR2 is ANQGSEA in the germline V gene. V was shortened by 3 bases and J by 0 bases, with 23 bases between the two germline ends. The CDR3 contains 18 residues. The CDR3 nucleotides read TGCAGCGTTGAGAGGGCTGGGGGCGCGAAGGCACTGAACACTGAAGCTTTCTTT. This sequence encodes CSVERAGGAKALNTEAFF.

The chain joins TRBV18 to TRBJ2-3, with no clear D. Between the trimmed V and J ends, which lost 2 bases and 5 bases, there was a span of 8 bases. The CDR3 is 13 residues long. Germline V gene lookup returns CDR1 KGHSH and CDR2 LQKENI. CDR3 sequence: CASSPTLEDTQYF. Written as DNA, the CDR3 is TGTGCCAGCTCACCAACCTTAGAAGATACGCAGTATTTT. Looking up the rest from reference TRBV18 and TRBJ2-3 gives the full variable domain: NAGVMQNPRHLVRRRGQEARLRCSPMKGHSHVYWYRQLPEEGLKFMVYLQKENIIDESGMPKERFSAEFPKEGPSILRIQQVVRGDSAAYFCASSPTLEDTQYFGPGTRLTVL.

The gene calls are TRBV29-1 and TRBJ1-2, with D tentatively TRBD1 (6 bases). This CDR3 contains 12 residues. From germline, CDR1 is SQVTM and CDR2 ANQGSEA. V was pared by 4 bases and J by 4 bases, with 10 bases between. CDR3 nucleotide sequence: TGCAGCGTTGGCACGGGGGCCTATGGCTACACCTTC. Protein product: CSVGTGAYGYTF.

V and J are TRBV12-3 or TRBV12-4 and TRBJ2-7, with D possibly being TRBD1 (5 bases). Trimming stripped 7 bases from V and 4 bases from J, with 17 bases between. The CDR3 consists of 14 residues. CDR3 protein: CASTHKGFGYEQYF. In DNA form, the CDR3 reads TGTGCCAGCACCCATAAGGGGTTTGGATACGAGCAGTACTTC.

The chain carries TRBV6-2 or TRBV6-3 and TRBJ1-1, with 7 bases fitting TRBD1. Germline lookup yields CDR1 MNHEY and CDR2 SVGEGT. The V gene end was trimmed by 2 bases and the J gene end by 2 bases; junction bases not matched to a gene: 14. This CDR3 has 18 residues. CDR3 nucleotides: TGTGCCAGCAGTTACCTTTTGGGGACAGCTAGTTACAACACTGAAGCTTTCTTT. This sequence encodes CASSYLLGTASYNTEAFF.

In its sample, this clonotype was seen once. The chain carries TRBV7-3 and TRBJ2-1; 8 nucleotides line up with TRBD1. Trimming removed 4 bases from V and 10 bases from J; junction bases left unmatched: 15. Germline values: CDR1 SGHTA, CDR2 FQGTGA. CDR3 length: 16 residues. The CDR3 bases are TGTGCCAGCAGCTCACAACCCGGGACAGGCCCGGGAGAGCAGTTCTTC. Its translation: CASSSQPGTGPGEQFF.

This clonotype was counted many times. The chain recombines TRBV20-1 with TRBJ2-3; TRBD2 agrees at 12 bases. The CDR3 contains 16 residues. CDR1 is DFQATT, CDR2 SNEGSKA, per germline (reference sequence). V trimming: 1 base; J trimming: 2 bases; junction bases outside the gene matches: 4. The CDR3 nucleotides read TGCAGTGCTAGAGGGGGGACTAGCGGGCTCACAGATACGCAGTATTTT. Protein product: CSARGGTSGLTDTQYF.

This clonotype was recorded at least ten times. The chain links TRBV20-1 to TRBJ2-5; D ambiguous. Germline CDR1 reads DFQATT; CDR2 reads SNEGSKA (reference sequence). V lost 6 bases and J lost 3, with 20 bases in between. The CDR3 is 15 residues long. The DNA of the CDR3 is TGCAGTGCCCACCCCTCGGCGGTCCCCAAAGAGACCCAGTACTTC. Amino acids: CSAHPSAVPKETQYF.

This chain connects TRBV13 to TRBJ2-5; D is unresolved. This CDR3 spans 12 amino acids. Trimming cost V 0 bases and J 4 bases, with 3 bases left between them. Germline V gene lookup returns CDR1 PRHDT and CDR2 FYEKMQ (reference sequence). CDR3 nucleotides: TGTGCCAGCAGCTTAGGCCGAGAGACCCAGTACTTC. Its translation: CASSLGRETQYF.

This clonotype was counted ten times or more. This rearrangement joins TRBV6-6 to TRBJ2-1, with 10 bases fitting TRBD2. The CDR3 spans 19 residues. From germline, CDR1 is MNHNY and CDR2 SVGAGI (reference sequence). V shed 4 bases and J 0 bases; nucleotides not matched to a gene: 12. Written as DNA, the CDR3 is TGTGCCAGCAGTTTTTCCGGGACTAGCGCATCCCTCTCCTACAATGAGCAGTTCTTC. Translated: CASSFSGTSASLSYNEQFF.

This clonotype was counted ten times or more. The CDR3 bases are TGTGCCAGCAGTCCTCAGCGAGGAGCGGGAGGAGGAGATACGCAGTATTTT. It codes for CASSPQRGAGGGDTQYF. The V call is TRBV28, the J call TRBJ2-3; TRBD2 matches at 9 bases. The CDR3 sequence is 17 residues long. The germline V gene encodes CDR1 MDHEN and CDR2 SYDVKM. The J segment lost 5 bases and the V segment lost 5 bases, leaving 14 bases of the junction unmatched.

The rearrangement uses TRBV28 and TRBJ1-2; a weak D match, TRBD1 (5 bases). Trimming removed 5 bases at V and 2 bases at J, with 12 bases between. The CDR3 length is 14 residues. Per germline, CDR1 MDHEN and CDR2 SYDVKM. The CDR3 loop is CASSPPGANYGYTF. DNA of the CDR3: TGTGCCAGCAGTCCCCCTGGGGCCAACTATGGCTACACCTTC.

This clonotype has at least ten counts. This rearrangement joins TRBV2 to TRBJ1-2, with a possible D match to TRBD1 (6 bases). Trimming took 6 bases from V and 4 from J, leaving 12 bases between them. The CDR3 extends over 13 amino acids. Looked up from germline, CDR1 is SNHLY and CDR2 is FYNNEI. The CDR3 DNA sequence: TGTGCCAGCAGCGCGGACAGTTTCTATGGCTACACCTTC. This translates into CASSADSFYGYTF.

This clonotype is categorized as medium-sized. The gene calls are TRBV6-6 and TRBJ1-5; 9 bases line up with TRBD1. Germline CDR1 and CDR2: MNHNY and SVGAGI (reference sequence). This CDR3 has 15 residues. After removal of 5 bases from V and 5 bases from J, the junction contained 7 bases not matched to a gene. CDR3 in amino acids: CASSRRDRAYQPQHF. The CDR3 coding sequence is TGTGCCAGCAGTCGCCGGGACAGGGCTTATCAGCCCCAGCATTTT.

This clonotype came up many times. The genes are TRBV7-2 and TRBJ2-6, with 9 bases lining up with TRBD1. CDR3 size: 16 residues. Trimming removed 4 bases from V and 0 bases from J; junction bases left unmatched: 1. Germline V gene data show CDR1 as SGHTA and CDR2 as FQGNSA. CDR3 bases: TGTGCCAGCAGCTCGGGACAGGGCTCTGGGGCCAACGTCCTGACTTTC. It specifies CASSSGQGSGANVLTF.

This clonotype was seen only a few times. V usage is TRBV20-1 and J usage is TRBJ2-5, with TRBD1 matching 7 bases. V trimming: 7 bases; J trimming: 1 base; junction bases outside the gene matches: 6. The CDR3 length is 13 residues. Germline CDR1 is DFQATT and CDR2 is SNEGSKA (reference sequence). CDR3 protein: CSGQGEVQETQYF. The CDR3 nucleotides read TGCAGTGGGCAGGGGGAAGTCCAAGAGACCCAGTACTTC.

This clonotype occurred a few times. The rearrangement joins TRBV5-1 to TRBJ2-7; 8 bases match TRBD2. The germline gives CDR1 SGHRS, CDR2 YFSETQ. Trimming cost V 4 bases and J 2 bases; bases outside gene matches: 8. The CDR3 extends over 15 amino acids. DNA of the CDR3: TGCGCCAGCAGCCGGGAAAGCGGGGGAACCTACGAGCAGTACTTC. This gives the protein CASSRESGGTYEQYF.

This chain's CDR3 is CASSTRRNTEAFF. For the CDR3, the DNA is TGTGCCAGCAGCACTCGACGAAACACTGAAGCTTTCTTT. The rearrangement uses TRBV7-6 and TRBJ1-1; D is ambiguous. The CDR3 length is 13 residues. CDR1 is SGHVS and CDR2 is FNYEAQ in the germline V gene. With 5 bases removed from V and 2 bases from J, the gap between germline ends came to 9 bases.

This clonotype came up a few times. The chain combines TRBV29-1 with TRBJ2-7; TRBD1 is a possible D gene (6 bases). The CDR3 is made up of 14 amino acids. Looked up from germline, CDR1 is SQVTM and CDR2 is ANQGSEA. The V end was cut by 4 bases, the J end by 3 bases, with 16 bases between. The CDR3 sequence: CSVGPRGADYEQYF. The CDR3 DNA is TGCAGCGTTGGACCCAGGGGCGCTGACTACGAGCAGTACTTC.

The CDR3 loop is CASSQVAADYGYTF. Here the CDR3 DNA reads TGCGCCAGCAGCCAAGTCGCAGCCGACTATGGCTACACCTTC. This chain links TRBV4-3 with TRBJ1-2; D uncertain. Germline assignment: CDR1 LGHNA and CDR2 YSLEER. This CDR3 has 14 residues. Between the trimmed V and J ends, which lost 1 base and 3 bases, there was a span of 9 bases.

This clonotype was observed at least ten times. The V gene is TRBV20-1, the J gene TRBJ2-7, with unresolved D. The CDR3 runs 15 residues. V lost 5 bases, J lost 0 bases, and 17 bases lay in between. Looked up from germline, CDR1 is DFQATT and CDR2 is SNEGSKA (reference sequence). CDR3 DNA sequence: TGCAGTGCTGCTCCGGCAGCGCGAAACTCCTACGAGCAGTACTTC. This translates into CSAAPAARNSYEQYF.

The chain is built from TRBV4-2 and TRBJ2-1; D unclear. Looked up from germline, CDR1 is LGHNA and CDR2 is YNFKEQ. The V and J ends lost 3 bases and 6 bases respectively, with 15 bases between them. The CDR3 sequence is 15 residues long. CDR3 protein: CASSQGDRVSNEQFF. CDR3 nucleotides: TGTGCCAGCAGCCAGGGTGACCGGGTTTCCAATGAGCAGTTCTTC.

This clonotype was seen at least ten times. The chain couples TRBV4-2 to TRBJ2-1, with D hard to call. Trimming pared 0 bases from V and 7 bases from J, leaving 10 bases between. The CDR3 contains 14 residues. Germline V gene sequence: CDR1 LGHNA, CDR2 YNFKEQ. The CDR3 nucleotides read TGTGCCAGCAGCCAAGATCGGACCTTGAATGAGCAGTTCTTC. Translated: CASSQDRTLNEQFF.

This clonotype has a count of ten or more. The J gene is TRBJ1-5, the V gene TRBV18; no reliable D call. The CDR3 consists of 15 residues. Germline V gene data show CDR1 as KGHSH and CDR2 as LQKENI. V lost 0 bases, J lost 1 base, and 7 bases lay in between. The CDR3 DNA reads as TGTGCCAGCTCACCACCCGGCAGCAGCAATCAGCCCCAGCATTTT. It codes for CASSPPGSSNQPQHF.

This clonotype has more than one count but fewer than ten. J is TRBJ1-2 and V is TRBV5-1; 7 bases line up with TRBD1. The CDR3 is 15 amino acids. After removal of 4 bases from V and 3 bases from J, the junction contained 9 bases not matched to a gene. Germline V lookup: CDR1 SGHRS, CDR2 YFSETQ. CDR3 sequence (DNA): TGCGCCAGCAGCATCGGGACAGCAGATGACTATGGCTACACCTTC. Protein: CASSIGTADDYGYTF. Complete variable domain (other parts from reference TRBV5-1 and TRBJ1-2): KAGVTQTPRYLIKTRGQQVTLSCSPISGHRSVSWYQQTPGQGLQFLFEYFSETQRNKGNFPGRFSGRQFSNSRSEMNVSTLELGDSALYLCASSIGTADDYGYTFGSGTRLTVV.